The 15 T cell receptor beta chains in this list originate from one sample, sequenced in a study of blood T cell repertoires in COVID-19 (dated by TCRdb to about 2020). The library relied on the immunoSEQ multiplex PCR assay. Imported from immuneACCESS, the table was reduced by TCRdb to in-frame sequences with V and J called. These copies leave out some clones; in studies compared against another copy, an unresolved V gene accounts for under half, and the cause of the remainder is not known. The sample table holds about 120,000 clones, of which roughly three quarters were seen once. The ten top clones hold approximately 4.2% of the sample. The sequenced sample was peripheral blood. These receptors all stem from a woman aged 80 or over with acute or convalescent COVID-19.

This clone was counted only a few times. The V and J genes are TRBV5-8 and TRBJ1-6; unclear D gene. The germline V and J ends were trimmed by 1 base and 7 bases, with 6 bases remaining between them. The CDR3 runs 13 residues. Germline V gene data show CDR1 as SGHTS and CDR2 as YDEGEE. The CDR3 reads CASSLMGNSPLHF. As DNA, the CDR3 is TGTGCCAGCAGCTTGATGGGCAATTCACCCCTCCACTTT.

J is TRBJ2-5 and V is TRBV2; 8 bases fit TRBD1. Germline trimming cut 4 bases from V and 5 bases from J; bases unmatched to any gene: 6. This CDR3 comprises 14 residues. Germline lookup yields CDR1 SNHLY and CDR2 FYNNEI. This CDR3 reads CASSGRTGRETQYF. CDR3 in DNA: TGTGCCAGCAGTGGAAGGACAGGGCGGGAGACCCAGTACTTC.

This clone was seen many times. This sequence joins TRBV10-2 and TRBJ1-5; D is unclear. V was clipped by 0 bases and J by 8 bases, with 14 bases between them. CDR3 length: 15 residues. Germline CDR1 reads WSHSY; CDR2 reads SAAADI. CDR3 region: CASSESIQTIEPQHF. The DNA for the CDR3 is TGCGCCAGCAGTGAGTCGATACAGACAATCGAGCCCCAGCATTTT.

The chain combines TRBV5-1 with TRBJ2-1; 12 bases align to TRBD2. Per the germline V gene, CDR1 is SGHRS and CDR2 is YFSETQ. The CDR3 is 16 amino acids. J was trimmed by 8 bases and V by 0 bases; bases with no gene match: 6. The CDR3 DNA reads TGCGCCAGCAGCTTGGTTCCTAGCGGGGGGGACGATGAGCAGTTCTTC. This encodes CASSLVPSGGDDEQFF.

J is TRBJ2-3 and V is TRBV28; 11 bases fit TRBD2. The CDR3 runs 15 residues. With 2 bases clipped from V and 6 bases from J, the junction kept 4 bases outside the gene matches. Per the germline V gene, CDR1 is MDHEN and CDR2 is SYDVKM. Here the CDR3 reads CASSLMTSGIDTQYF. The CDR3 DNA is TGTGCCAGCAGTTTAATGACTAGCGGGATCGATACGCAGTATTTT. The variable domain in full, completed from reference TRBV28 and TRBJ2-3, reads DVKVTQSSRYLVKRTGEKVFLECVQDMDHENMFWYRQDPGLGLRLIYFSYDVKMKEKGDIPEGYSVSREKKERFSLILESASTNQTSMYLCASSLMTSGIDTQYFGPGTRLTVL.

The chain couples TRBV3-1 (or the pseudogene TRBV3-2) to TRBJ2-5; a weak D match, TRBD2 (5 bases). Germline loops: CDR1 LGHDT, CDR2 YNNKEL (reference sequence). V lost 2 bases to trimming and J lost 7 bases, with 11 bases between them. The CDR3 length is 13 residues. The CDR3 reads CASSQQDLGTQYF. In DNA, the CDR3 is TGTGCCAGCAGCCAACAGGACTTAGGGACCCAGTACTTC.

This chain connects TRBV21-1 to TRBJ2-1; TRBD1, the table's D call, was not compared with the DNA. TRBV21-1 is given as a pseudogene. This CDR3 has 14 residues. CDR3 bases: TGTGCCAGCAGTCCACAGGGTTCCTACAATGAGCAGTTCTTC. Its translation is CASSPQGSYNEQFF.

The chain joins TRBV30 to TRBJ1-2; 10 bases map to TRBD1. CDR1 GTSNPN and CDR2 SVGIG come from the germline V gene (reference sequence). The V and J ends lost 6 bases and 6 bases, in that order; junction bases with no gene match: 4. The CDR3 consists of 12 residues. The DNA for the CDR3 is TGTGCCTGTGCCGGGACAGGGGATGGCTACACCTTC. Encoded protein: CACAGTGDGYTF.

This chain joins TRBV5-1 and TRBJ2-1; the D gene is possibly TRBD2 (6 bases). Germline CDR1 is SGHRS and CDR2 is YFSETQ. The ends were cut back, 6 bases at V and 3 bases at J, with 16 bases in the middle. This CDR3 is built from 15 residues. CDR3 bases: TGCGCCAGCATCCCGGAGCCTAGCGACTACAATGAGCAGTTCTTC. Translated, it gives CASIPEPSDYNEQFF.

This clone was seen a single time. The rearrangement joins TRBV7-8 to TRBJ1-6; 11 nucleotides align to TRBD1. CDR1 SGHVS and CDR2 FQNEAQ come from the germline V gene. The CDR3 runs to 16 residues. V lost 5 bases, J lost 7 bases, and 7 bases stayed unmatched. CDR3 protein: CASSIRDRGSNSPLHF. The CDR3 nucleotides read TGTGCCAGCAGCATCCGGGACAGGGGGTCGAATTCACCCCTCCACTTT.

The CDR3 reads CSVAGESETQYF. Written as DNA, the CDR3 is TGCAGCGTTGCCGGGGAGAGTGAGACCCAGTACTTC. V and J are TRBV29-1 and TRBJ2-5; tentative D call: TRBD2 (5 bases). This CDR3 has 12 residues. Germline CDR1 is SQVTM and CDR2 is ANQGSEA. Trimming left V 4 bases short and J 5 bases short, with 11 bases between.

The V and J genes are TRBV7-2 and TRBJ1-5; D remains ambiguous. The CDR3 is 13 residues long. Per the germline V gene, CDR1 is SGHTA and CDR2 is FQGNSA. V was shortened by 1 base and J by 11 bases, with 12 bases between the two germline ends. CDR3 residues: CASSLVGPSAQHF. Written as DNA, the CDR3 is TGTGCCAGCAGCTTAGTTGGGCCTTCCGCCCAGCATTTT.

V gene TRBV7-2 combines with J gene TRBJ1-3, with a possible D match to TRBD1 (6 bases). The germline V gene has CDR1 SGHTA and CDR2 FQGNSA. Trimming removed 6 bases at V and 2 bases at J, with 11 bases between. CDR3 length: 14 residues. DNA of the CDR3: TGTGCCAGCAGACCAACAGGGACTGGAAACACCATATATTTT. Encoded protein: CASRPTGTGNTIYF.

The genes are TRBV5-6 and TRBJ1-5; 8 nucleotides line up with TRBD1. CDR3 size: 18 residues. Germline assignment: CDR1 SGHDT and CDR2 YYEEEE. V shed 1 base, J shed 2 bases, and the junction held 11 bases outside the gene matches. The CDR3 is CASSLKAQGAIRNQPQHF. The CDR3 DNA follows: TGTGCCAGCAGCTTGAAAGCGCAGGGGGCCATTCGCAATCAGCCCCAGCATTTT.

V gene TRBV11-2 combines with J gene TRBJ2-2; 8 nucleotides match TRBD2. V was pared by 4 bases and J by 4 bases, with 14 bases of the junction left unmatched. From germline, CDR1 is SGHAT and CDR2 FQNNGV. The CDR3 is 18 amino acids. The CDR3 region has the DNA TGTGCCAGCAGCTACTCGGGGGGGCAGCTCGAGGGCACCGGGGAGCTGTTTTTT. This sequence encodes CASSYSGGQLEGTGELFF.